The 16 T cell receptor beta chains given below trace back to one sample, sequenced in a study of blood T cells in healthy people across ages. Alongside a J-beta primer mix, a sample-barcoded 5' primer served in a second PCR lasting roughly 7 to 11 cycles. TCRdb re-called the 5' RACE reads with MiXCR, one entry per CDR3 protein. The sample holds roughly 1.7 million distinct CDR3 sequences, 30% to 40% seen once. The sequenced material came from blood. The source is a young woman in good health.

This clonotype came up a few times. This chain connects TRBV18 to TRBJ2-7; possible D gene TRBD1, 6 bases. Per germline, CDR1 KGHSH and CDR2 LQKENI. Trimming took 6 bases from V and 2 from J, leaving 17 bases between them. There are 15 residues in the CDR3. The CDR3 spells CASSQEAGATYEQYF. CDR3 sequence (DNA): TGTGCCAGCTCCCAAGAGGCAGGGGCTACCTACGAGCAGTACTTC.

The sample holds many counts of this clonotype. The junction and the germline gene differ at one end; a read error may be behind it. The J gene is TRBJ2-1, the V gene TRBV7-3; D ambiguous. This CDR3 region has 13 residues. CDR1 is SGHTA, CDR2 FQGTGA, per germline. CDR3 sequence reads: CASSLGQLNEQFF. The CDR3 DNA is TGCGCCAGCAGCCTCGGGCAGCTCAATGAGCAGTTCTTC.

This clonotype came up many times. The V call is TRBV29-1, the J call TRBJ2-7, with D tentatively TRBD2 (6 bases). The V end lost 6 bases, the J end lost 0 bases, and 18 bases lay between the germline ends. The CDR3 is 15 residues long. Germline CDR1 is SQVTM and CDR2 is ANQGSEA. The CDR3 reads CSVPATGLSSYEQYF. In DNA, the CDR3 is TGCAGCGTCCCCGCCACGGGACTCAGCTCCTACGAGCAGTACTTC.

J is TRBJ1-4 and V is TRBV7-6; TRBD1 agrees at 10 bases. The CDR3 is 18 residues long. Germline lookup yields CDR1 SGHVS and CDR2 FNYEAQ. Trimming cost V 2 bases and J 0 bases; bases outside gene matches: 6. CDR3 loop: CASSLIGTGVATNEKLFF. The CDR3 nucleotides read TGTGCCAGCAGCTTAATCGGGACAGGGGTTGCAACTAATGAAAAACTGTTTTTT.

In this sample, this clonotype turned up a few times. CDR3 region: CASSQRPTRDVAYEQYF. CDR3 DNA sequence: TGTGCCAGCAGCCAGCGACCAACCCGAGACGTTGCCTACGAGCAGTACTTC. The chain has TRBV3-1 and TRBJ2-7; D call uncertain. The CDR3 length is 17 residues. CDR1 and CDR2 (germline): LGHDT, YNNKEL (reference sequence). Trimming stripped 3 bases from V and 2 bases from J, with 20 bases between.

This clonotype was recorded once. A read error may produce the germline difference seen at one junction end. This chain's CDR3 is CASRYEYTDNGQFF. The CDR3 DNA reads TGTGCCAGCAGGTACGAGTACACAGACAATGGGCAGTTCTTC. The chain employs TRBV6-6 and TRBJ2-1, with D uncertain. Germline-derived CDR1 and CDR2 are MNHNY and SVGAGI (reference sequence). The length of the CDR3 is 14 residues.

V is TRBV6-5 and J is TRBJ2-6, with TRBD2 matching 11 bases. The length of the CDR3 is 17 residues. The trim removed 3 bases at V and 4 bases at J, leaving 5 bases unmatched. Germline lookup yields CDR1 MNHEY and CDR2 SVGAGI. CDR3 protein: CASSYFLAGGGANVLTF. The DNA for the CDR3 is TGTGCCAGCAGTTATTTCCTAGCGGGAGGAGGGGCCAACGTCCTGACTTTC.

As DNA, the CDR3 is TGCAGTGCTAGAACTCTTAGCGGGGGATCCTACAATGAGCAGTACTTC. Translated, it gives CSARTLSGGSYNEQYF. The V and J genes are TRBV20-1 and TRBJ2-1, with TRBD2 identical over 9 bases. The tail of the sequence fits TRBJ2-7 better, so the J call may be wrong. Germline V gene data show CDR1 as DFQATT and CDR2 as SNEGSKA (reference sequence). The CDR3 is 16 amino acids.

This chain connects TRBV10-3 to TRBJ1-1; D might be TRBD1 (6 bases). The V end lost 3 bases, the J end lost 4 bases, and 12 bases lay between the germline ends. The CDR3 runs to 14 residues. Per the germline V gene, CDR1 is ENHRY and CDR2 is SYGVKD. CDR3 sequence reads: CAISENRVGTEAFF. The DNA for the CDR3 is TGTGCCATCAGTGAAAACAGGGTGGGCACTGAAGCTTTCTTT.

Worth noting for this clonotype: This could be a read error, since a much larger clone is one nucleotide away. The genes are TRBV12-3 or TRBV12-4 and TRBJ2-1, with D uncertain. This CDR3 has 12 amino acids. The V gene lost 6 bases and the J gene lost 8 bases, with 11 bases spanning the gap. The CDR3, as DNA: TGTGCCAGCAGCACAGATACGGATGAGCAGTTCTTC. This sequence encodes CASSTDTDEQFF.

This clonotype was counted between two and nine times. The J gene is TRBJ1-5, the V gene TRBV4-1; no firm D call. The ends were cut back, 0 bases at V and 1 base at J, with 10 bases in the middle. The CDR3 covers 16 residues. Germline CDR1 and CDR2: MGHRA and YSYEKL. This CDR3 is CASSQDGLPSNQPQHF. CDR3 nucleotides: TGCGCCAGCAGCCAAGACGGGCTTCCAAGCAATCAGCCCCAGCATTTT.

This clonotype has only a few counts. This chain uses TRBV27 with TRBJ2-7; D is uncertain. The germline V gene encodes CDR1 MNHEY and CDR2 SMNVEV (reference sequence). Trimming removed 0 bases at V and 5 bases at J, with 17 bases between. This CDR3 spans 16 amino acids. CDR3 sequence (DNA): TGTGCCAGCAGTTTATCGATGCGGTCCCTCGCCCACGAGCAGTACTTC. This translates into CASSLSMRSLAHEQYF.

V and J are TRBV11-2 and TRBJ2-3; TRBD2 might be the D (5 bases). The germline V and J ends were trimmed by 2 bases and 0 bases, with 9 bases remaining between them. Germline V gene data show CDR1 as SGHAT and CDR2 as FQNNGV. The CDR3 sequence is 15 residues long. This CDR3 reads CASSLRERSTDTQYF. The DNA for the CDR3 is TGTGCCAGCAGCTTAAGGGAGCGTAGCACAGATACGCAGTATTTT.

The V and J genes are TRBV20-1 and TRBJ2-5; 9 bases align to TRBD2. Germline trimming cut 6 bases from V and 4 bases from J; bases unmatched to any gene: 9. Germline values: CDR1 DFQATT, CDR2 SNEGSKA (reference sequence). CDR3 length equals 14 residues. The CDR3 sequence is CSASAGGPGETQYF. The CDR3 region has the DNA TGCAGTGCGAGCGCGGGGGGGCCTGGAGAGACCCAGTACTTC.

On this clonotype itself: A much more abundant neighbour one base away suggests this may be a read error. CDR3: CASSVGTSWGYEQYF. The CDR3 bases are TGTGCCAGCAGCGTAGGCACTAGCTGGGGCTACGAGCAGTACTTC. V gene TRBV9 combines with J gene TRBJ2-7; D possibly corresponds to TRBD2 (6 bases). Deletions cut 0 bases from V and 3 bases from J, with 13 bases between. CDR3 length: 15 residues. Per the germline V gene, CDR1 is SGDLS and CDR2 is YYNGEE.

The CDR3, as DNA: TGTGCCATCTCTTCGGGGGATAGCAATCAGCCCCAGCATTTT. It specifies CAISSGDSNQPQHF. The V and J genes are TRBV10-3 and TRBJ1-5, with D perhaps TRBD1 (5 bases). V was trimmed by 8 bases and J by 0 bases, leaving 11 bases between them. CDR3 size: 14 residues. CDR1 and CDR2 (germline): ENHRY, SYGVKD.